This is a list of T cell receptor beta chains from one sample in a study of T-cell reconstitution after alpha-beta-depleted transplantation in children. TCRdb reprocessed the PCR reads with MiXCR, giving one entry per CDR3 protein. In the table there are 170,000 or so distinct CDR3 sequences, around 7% of which are singletons. The sequenced sample was PBMCs from the stem cell graft donor, obtained from the stem cell graft. These receptors were taken from a human donor who donated a stem cell graft to a child with Wiskott-Aldrich syndrome. Each CDR3 is given with its conserved first and last residue. D genes are given only for firm matches. Clone size appears in some rows only: once, few, many, or a class for an expanded clone.

d_call j_call v_call clone_size cdr3_aa cdr3_nt
NA TRBJ1-2 TRBV6-5 many CASSYSEVNYGYTF TGTGCCAGCAGTTACTCGGAGGTTAACTATGGCTACACCTTC
TRBD1 TRBJ1-6 TRBV6-2/TRBV6-3 NA CASTERSPGTGAINYNSPLHF TGTGCCAGCACCGAGAGGTCCCCCGGGACAGGGGCGATAAACTATAATTCACCCCTCCACTTT
NA TRBJ2-1 TRBV7-9 many CASSFRRTLNEQFF TGTGCCAGCAGCTTCAGACGGACCCTCAATGAGCAGTTCTTC
NA TRBJ1-5 TRBV18 many CASSPSGKKRNQPQHF TGTGCCAGCTCACCCAGCGGAAAAAAAAGAAATCAGCCCCAGCATTTT
NA TRBJ2-1 TRBV5-1 few CASSPGGGPYYNEQFF TGCGCCAGCAGCCCGGGTGGGGGGCCTTACTACAATGAGCAGTTCTTC
NA TRBJ2-3 TRBV6-5 many CASSYSSSTDTQYF TGTGCCAGCAGTTACTCGAGCAGCACAGATACGCAGTATTTT
NA TRBJ1-1 TRBV10-3 few CAISELGLHEAFF TGTGCCATCAGTGAGTTGGGGCTTCATGAAGCTTTCTTT
NA TRBJ2-4 TRBV12-3/TRBV12-4 many CASSPSPSGNIQYF TGTGCCAGCAGTCCCAGCCCGTCTGGGAACATTCAGTACTTC
NA TRBJ1-2 TRBV12-3/TRBV12-4 many CASSPFGDYGYTF TGTGCCAGCAGTCCCTTCGGGGACTATGGCTACACCTTC
NA TRBJ2-7 TRBV12-3/TRBV12-4 many CASSRFGSSYEQYF TGTGCCAGCAGCCGATTTGGGAGCTCCTACGAGCAGTACTTC
NA TRBJ1-5 TRBV6-5 few CASSYSPQASNQPQHF TGTGCCAGCAGTTACTCCCCCCAGGCTTCCAATCAGCCCCAGCATTTT
TRBD1 TRBJ2-5 TRBV25-1 many CASSDPRDREAQYF TGTGCCAGCAGTGACCCCAGGGACAGGGAGGCCCAGTACTTC
NA TRBJ2-5 TRBV7-2 many CASSLRRNANEYF TGTGCCAGCAGCTTAAGACGGAATGCAAACGAGTACTTC
NA TRBJ1-5 TRBV29-1 many CSVEVGGSNQPQHF TGCAGCGTTGAAGTGGGGGGTAGCAATCAGCCCCAGCATTTT
NA TRBJ1-6 TRBV12-3/TRBV12-4 NA CASSFGTRPLHF TGTGCCAGCAGTTTCGGCACCCGTCCCCTCCACTTT
NA TRBJ1-1 TRBV7-9 many CASSLERTGIPFF TGTGCCAGCAGCCTAGAAAGAACAGGGATACCTTTCTTT
TRBD2 TRBJ2-1 TRBV20-1 many CSARDFSGEYNEQFF TGCAGTGCTAGAGATTTTAGCGGGGAATACAATGAGCAGTTCTTC
NA TRBJ1-2 TRBV7-2 few CASSLEGTAFNYGYTF TGTGCCAGCAGCTTAGAGGGAACAGCCTTTAACTATGGCTACACCTTC
TRBD2 TRBJ2-2 TRBV20-1 many CSARVAGGTGELFF TGCAGTGCTAGGGTAGCGGGGGGCACCGGGGAGCTGTTTTTT
NA TRBJ1-1 TRBV2 few CASSDTGGTEAFF TGTGCCAGCAGTGATACGGGGGGCACTGAAGCTTTCTTT
NA TRBJ2-7 TRBV5-5 few CASSGTPQASYEQYF TGTGCCAGCAGCGGGACCCCCCAGGCGTCCTACGAGCAGTACTTC
NA TRBJ2-6 TRBV10-3 many CAIRDTVSSANVLTF TGTGCCATCAGGGACACGGTTTCGTCGGCCAACGTCCTGACTTTC
TRBD1 TRBJ1-2 TRBV29-1 many CSVSLRSGQLPYGYTF TGCAGCGTCTCATTAAGATCGGGACAGCTACCCTATGGCTACACCTTC
NA TRBJ1-1 TRBV5-1 many CASSLTGRPEAFF TGCGCCAGCAGCTTAACGGGAAGGCCTGAAGCTTTCTTT
NA TRBJ2-1 TRBV29-1 many CSAEGPGGFF TGCAGCGCCGAAGGGCCCGGGGGGTTCTTC
TRBD2 TRBJ2-1 TRBV11-1 many CASSLGLAGDGNYNEQFF TGTGCCAGCAGCTTAGGACTAGCGGGAGATGGCAACTACAATGAGCAGTTCTTC
NA TRBJ2-1 TRBV24-1 many CATSDIPRDKGNEQFF TGTGCCACCAGTGATATCCCCCGGGACAAGGGGAATGAGCAGTTCTTC
NA TRBJ2-5 TRBV29-1 many CSALAEGKETQYF TGCAGCGCCCTGGCCGAAGGGAAAGAGACCCAGTACTTC
TRBD2 TRBJ2-7 TRBV4-2 few CASSQVWLAGEQYF TGTGCCAGCAGCCAAGTCTGGCTAGCGGGGGAGCAGTACTTC
NA TRBJ2-3 TRBV5-1 few CASSLIDPLEDTQYF TGCGCCAGCAGCTTGATTGACCCCTTGGAAGATACGCAGTATTTT
TRBD2 TRBJ2-5 TRBV2 few CASTREGREETQYF TGTGCCAGCACCAGGGAGGGCAGGGAAGAGACCCAGTACTTC